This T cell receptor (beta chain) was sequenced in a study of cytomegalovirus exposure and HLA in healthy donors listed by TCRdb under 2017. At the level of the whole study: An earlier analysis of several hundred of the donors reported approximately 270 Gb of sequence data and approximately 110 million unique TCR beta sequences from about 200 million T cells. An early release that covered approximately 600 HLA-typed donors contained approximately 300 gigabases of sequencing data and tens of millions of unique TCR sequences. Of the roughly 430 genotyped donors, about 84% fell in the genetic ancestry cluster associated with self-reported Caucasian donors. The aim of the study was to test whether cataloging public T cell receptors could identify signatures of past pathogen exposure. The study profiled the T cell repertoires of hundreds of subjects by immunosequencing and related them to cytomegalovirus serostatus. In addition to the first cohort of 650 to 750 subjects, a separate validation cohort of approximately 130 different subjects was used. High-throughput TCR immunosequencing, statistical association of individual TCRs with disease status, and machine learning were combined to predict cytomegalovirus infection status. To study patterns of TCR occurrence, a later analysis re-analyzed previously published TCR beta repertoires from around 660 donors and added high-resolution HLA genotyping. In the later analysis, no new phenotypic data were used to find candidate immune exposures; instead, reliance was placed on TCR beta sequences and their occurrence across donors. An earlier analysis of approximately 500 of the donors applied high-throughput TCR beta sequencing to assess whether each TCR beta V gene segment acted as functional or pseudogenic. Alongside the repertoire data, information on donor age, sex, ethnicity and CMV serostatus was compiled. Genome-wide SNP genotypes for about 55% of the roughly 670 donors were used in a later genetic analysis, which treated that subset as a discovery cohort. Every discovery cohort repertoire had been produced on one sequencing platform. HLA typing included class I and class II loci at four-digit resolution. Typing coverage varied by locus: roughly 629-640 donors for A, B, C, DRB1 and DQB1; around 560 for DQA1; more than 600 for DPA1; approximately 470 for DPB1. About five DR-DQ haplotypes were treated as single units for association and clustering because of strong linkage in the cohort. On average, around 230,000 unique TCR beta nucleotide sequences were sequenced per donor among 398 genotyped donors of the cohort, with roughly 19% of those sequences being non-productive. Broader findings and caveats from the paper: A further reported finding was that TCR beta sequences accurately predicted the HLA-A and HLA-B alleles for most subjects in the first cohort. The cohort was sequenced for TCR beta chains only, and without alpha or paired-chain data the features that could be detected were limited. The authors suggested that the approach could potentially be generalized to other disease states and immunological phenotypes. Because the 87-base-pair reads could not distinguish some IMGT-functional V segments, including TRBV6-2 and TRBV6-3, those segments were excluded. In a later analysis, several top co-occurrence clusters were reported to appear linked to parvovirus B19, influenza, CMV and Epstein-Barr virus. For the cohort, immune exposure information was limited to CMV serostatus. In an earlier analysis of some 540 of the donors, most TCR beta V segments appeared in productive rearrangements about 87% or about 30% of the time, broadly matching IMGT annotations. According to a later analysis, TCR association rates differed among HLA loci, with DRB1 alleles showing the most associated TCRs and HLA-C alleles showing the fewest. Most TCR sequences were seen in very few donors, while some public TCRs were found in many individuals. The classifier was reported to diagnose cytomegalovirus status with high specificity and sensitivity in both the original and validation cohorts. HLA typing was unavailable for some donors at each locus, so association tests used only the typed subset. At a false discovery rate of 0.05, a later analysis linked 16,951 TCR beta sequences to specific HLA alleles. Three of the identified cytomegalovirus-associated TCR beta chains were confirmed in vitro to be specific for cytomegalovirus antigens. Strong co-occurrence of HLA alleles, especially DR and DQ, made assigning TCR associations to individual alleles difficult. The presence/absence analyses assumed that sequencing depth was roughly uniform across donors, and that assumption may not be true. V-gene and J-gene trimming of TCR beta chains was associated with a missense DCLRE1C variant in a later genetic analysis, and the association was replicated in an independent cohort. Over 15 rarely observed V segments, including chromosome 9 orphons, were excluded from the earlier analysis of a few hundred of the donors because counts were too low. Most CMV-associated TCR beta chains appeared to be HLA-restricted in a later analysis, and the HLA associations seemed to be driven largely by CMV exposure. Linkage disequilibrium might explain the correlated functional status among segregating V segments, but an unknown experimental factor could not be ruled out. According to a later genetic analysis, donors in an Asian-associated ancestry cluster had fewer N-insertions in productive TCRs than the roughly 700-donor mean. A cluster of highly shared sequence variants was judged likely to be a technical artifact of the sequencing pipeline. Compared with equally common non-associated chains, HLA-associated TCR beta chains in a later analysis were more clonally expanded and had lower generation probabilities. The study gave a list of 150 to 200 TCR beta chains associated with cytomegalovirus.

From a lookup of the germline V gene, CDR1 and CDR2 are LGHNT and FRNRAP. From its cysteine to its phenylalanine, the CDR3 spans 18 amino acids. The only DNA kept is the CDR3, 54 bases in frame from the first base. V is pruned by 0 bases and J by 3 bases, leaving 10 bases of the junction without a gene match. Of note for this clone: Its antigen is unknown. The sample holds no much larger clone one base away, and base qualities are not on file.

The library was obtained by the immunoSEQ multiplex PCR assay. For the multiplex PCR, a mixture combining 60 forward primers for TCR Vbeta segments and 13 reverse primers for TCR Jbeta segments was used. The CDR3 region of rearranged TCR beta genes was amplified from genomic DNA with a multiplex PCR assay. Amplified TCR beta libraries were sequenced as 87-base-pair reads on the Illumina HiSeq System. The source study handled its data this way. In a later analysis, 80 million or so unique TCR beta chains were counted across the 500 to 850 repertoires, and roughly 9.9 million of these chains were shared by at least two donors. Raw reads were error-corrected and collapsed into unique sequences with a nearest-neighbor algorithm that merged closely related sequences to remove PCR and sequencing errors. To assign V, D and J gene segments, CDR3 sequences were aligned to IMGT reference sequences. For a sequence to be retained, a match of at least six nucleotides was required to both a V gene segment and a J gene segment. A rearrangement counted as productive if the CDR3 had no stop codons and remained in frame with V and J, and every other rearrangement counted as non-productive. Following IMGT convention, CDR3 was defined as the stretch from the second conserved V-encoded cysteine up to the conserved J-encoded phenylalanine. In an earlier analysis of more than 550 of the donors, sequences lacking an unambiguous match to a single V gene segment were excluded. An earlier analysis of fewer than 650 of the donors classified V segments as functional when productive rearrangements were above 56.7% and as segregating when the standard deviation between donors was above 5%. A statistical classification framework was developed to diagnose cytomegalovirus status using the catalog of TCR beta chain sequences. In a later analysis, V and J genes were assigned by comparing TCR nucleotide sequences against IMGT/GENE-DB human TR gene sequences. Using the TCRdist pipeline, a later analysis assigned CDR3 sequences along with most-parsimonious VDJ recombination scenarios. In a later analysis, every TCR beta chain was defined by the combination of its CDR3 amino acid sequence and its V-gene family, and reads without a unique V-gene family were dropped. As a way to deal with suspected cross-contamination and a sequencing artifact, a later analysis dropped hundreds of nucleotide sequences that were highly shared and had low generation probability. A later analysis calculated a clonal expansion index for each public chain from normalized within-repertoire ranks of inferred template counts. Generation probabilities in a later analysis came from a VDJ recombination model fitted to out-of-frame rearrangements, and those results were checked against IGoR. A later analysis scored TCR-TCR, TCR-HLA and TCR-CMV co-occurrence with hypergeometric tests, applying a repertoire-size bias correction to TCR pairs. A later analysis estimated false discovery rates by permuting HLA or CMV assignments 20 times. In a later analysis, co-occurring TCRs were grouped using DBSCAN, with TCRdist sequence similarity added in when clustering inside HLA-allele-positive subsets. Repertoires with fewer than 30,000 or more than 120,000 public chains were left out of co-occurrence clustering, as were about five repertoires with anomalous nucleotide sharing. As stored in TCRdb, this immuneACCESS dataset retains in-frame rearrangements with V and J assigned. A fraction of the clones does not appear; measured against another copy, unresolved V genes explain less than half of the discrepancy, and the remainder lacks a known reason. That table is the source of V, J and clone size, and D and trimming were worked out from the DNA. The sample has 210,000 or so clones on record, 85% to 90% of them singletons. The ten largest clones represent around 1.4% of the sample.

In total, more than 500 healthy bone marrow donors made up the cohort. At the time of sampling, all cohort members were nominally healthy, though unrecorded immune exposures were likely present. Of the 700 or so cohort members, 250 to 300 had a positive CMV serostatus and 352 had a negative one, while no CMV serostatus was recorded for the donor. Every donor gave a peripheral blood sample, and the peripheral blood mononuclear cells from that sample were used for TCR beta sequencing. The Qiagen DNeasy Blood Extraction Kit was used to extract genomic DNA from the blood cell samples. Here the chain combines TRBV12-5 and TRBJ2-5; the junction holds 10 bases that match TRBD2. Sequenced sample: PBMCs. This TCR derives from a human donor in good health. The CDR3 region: CASGLVSPSGSWEETQYF. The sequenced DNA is TGTGCTAGTGGTTTGGTATCCCCTAGCGGGAGTTGGGAAGAGACCCAGTACTTC.